These T cell receptor beta chains were read from a single sample in a study of control samples from healthy donors and cancer patients. Data came from immunoSEQ multiplex PCR; TCRdb stores just in-frame clones and leaves some out. The sample records about 410,000 clones, 75% to 95% being singletons. Sequenced sample: PBMCs. The receptors shown here come from a man between 35 and 55 years old with head and neck cancer. The CDR3 runs from the conserved cysteine through the conserved F or W. A D gene is named only where the DNA matches it firmly. Clone sizes are given selectively: once, few, many, or a class where the clone is expanded.

D: -; V: TRBV11-2; J: TRBJ1-1; size: -; DNA: TGTGCCAGCAGCTTAGCTGGCGGGGCAACTGAAGCTTTCTTT; CDR3: CASSLAGGATEAFF
D: -; V: TRBV27; J: TRBJ2-7; size: once; DNA: TGTGCCAGCAGTTCCCCGGGACTCACGACCTACGAGCAGTACTTC; CDR3: CASSSPGLTTYEQYF
D: TRBD2; V: TRBV7-3; J: TRBJ2-6; size: -; DNA: TGTGCCAGCAGCTTAATAAGCGGGGCTAGCGGGAGTCGTACGGGCGGGGCCAACGTCCTGACTTTC; CDR3: CASSLISGASGSRTGGANVLTF
D: -; V: TRBV19; J: TRBJ1-5; size: -; DNA: TGTGCCAGTAGTGCAAGCGGCGGGAGCAATCAGCCCCAGCATTTT; CDR3: CASSASGGSNQPQHF
D: -; V: TRBV19; J: TRBJ2-7; size: -; DNA: TGTGCCAGTAGTACCCAGGGTTGGCACGAGCAGTACTTC; CDR3: CASSTQGWHEQYF
D: TRBD1; V: TRBV5-1; J: TRBJ1-6; size: -; DNA: TGCGCCAGCAGCCGGGGTGAGACAGGGTTATATGCCTCACCCCTCCACTTT; CDR3: CASSRGETGLYASPLHF
D: -; V: TRBV9; J: TRBJ2-7; size: -; DNA: TGTGCCAGCAGCGTAGCGACTGGACCCTACGAGCAGTACTTC; CDR3: CASSVATGPYEQYF
D: -; V: TRBV28; J: TRBJ1-2; size: -; DNA: TGTGCCAGCAGTTCCCCAGGTCTAGATCTCTATGGCTACACCTTC; CDR3: CASSSPGLDLYGYTF
D: -; V: TRBV11-2; J: TRBJ2-3; size: -; DNA: TGTGCCAGCAGCTTAGATGGGCAGGGCGTAGATACGCAGTATTTT; CDR3: CASSLDGQGVDTQYF
D: -; V: TRBV18; J: TRBJ2-3; size: -; DNA: TGTGCCAGCTCACTCTTCTGGGGTCCAGATACGCAGTATTTT; CDR3: CASSLFWGPDTQYF
D: -; V: TRBV7-9; J: TRBJ2-7; size: -; DNA: TGTGCCAGCAGCTCAGAGTTAGGTAATAGCGGAGGCCCCTACGAGCAGTACTTC; CDR3: CASSSELGNSGGPYEQYF
D: -; V: TRBV27; J: TRBJ2-3; size: few; DNA: TGTGCCAGCAGTTTGGAAGGGGGCACAGATACGCAGTATTTT; CDR3: CASSLEGGTDTQYF
D: -; V: TRBV30; J: TRBJ1-5; size: -; DNA: TGTGCCTGGAGTGGGGCGGGGTTGGGACAGCCCCAGCATTTT; CDR3: CAWSGAGLGQPQHF
D: -; V: TRBV3-1/TRBV3-2; J: TRBJ1-2; size: -; DNA: TGTGCCAGCAGCCCCACGGAGGGGTCCTATGGCTACACCTTC; CDR3: CASSPTEGSYGYTF
D: TRBD1; V: TRBV19; J: TRBJ1-1; size: -; DNA: TGTGCCAGTAGTTCCGGGACAGCCACTGAAGCTTTCTTT; CDR3: CASSSGTATEAFF
D: -; V: TRBV28; J: TRBJ2-7; size: once; DNA: TGTGCCAGCAGATCCGGACAGAATCGCGGCGAGCAGTACTTC; CDR3: CASRSGQNRGEQYF
D: TRBD1; V: TRBV5-6; J: TRBJ1-5; size: -; DNA: TGTGCCAGCAGCTTCGGACAGGGATATCAGCCCCAGCATTTT; CDR3: CASSFGQGYQPQHF
D: -; V: TRBV7-2; J: TRBJ2-5; size: once; DNA: TGTGCCAGCAGCTTCAGCGGCCAAGAGACCCAGTACTTC; CDR3: CASSFSGQETQYF
D: -; V: TRBV19; J: TRBJ2-7; size: -; DNA: TGTGCCAGTAGCGACTCGGCAGACACCTACGAGCAGTACTTC; CDR3: CASSDSADTYEQYF
D: -; V: TRBV27; J: TRBJ1-1; size: -; DNA: TGTGCCAGCAGTTTAGGTACTAACGCTGCGGCTTTCTTT; CDR3: CASSLGTNAAAFF
D: -; V: TRBV6-5; J: TRBJ1-6; size: -; DNA: TGTGCCAGCAGTTACGGAGCAGGGGTCAATTCACCCCTCCACTTT; CDR3: CASSYGAGVNSPLHF
D: TRBD1; V: TRBV19; J: TRBJ2-5; size: -; DNA: TGTGCCAGTAGTACTTGGACAGGGGGTAGGGAGACCCAGTACTTC; CDR3: CASSTWTGGRETQYF
D: -; V: TRBV9; J: TRBJ2-7; size: -; DNA: TGTGCCAGCAGCGTAGAAGAAACTAGTTTCGGCGAGCAGTACTTC; CDR3: CASSVEETSFGEQYF
D: -; V: TRBV5-1; J: TRBJ1-1; size: -; DNA: TGCGCCAGCAGCACGGGGAGCTCCGTGACTGAAGCTTTCTTT; CDR3: CASSTGSSVTEAFF
D: -; V: TRBV15; J: TRBJ2-7; size: -; DNA: TGTGCCACCAGCAGAGAGGCACCAACCTACGAGCAGTACTTC; CDR3: CATSREAPTYEQYF
D: -; V: TRBV27; J: TRBJ1-1; size: -; DNA: TGTGCCAGCCGACGGGGGGGGACTGAAGCTTTCTTT; CDR3: CASRRGGTEAFF
D: -; V: TRBV11-3; J: TRBJ2-1; size: -; DNA: TGTGCCAGCAGCTTAAATCAGAACAATGAGCAGTTCTTC; CDR3: CASSLNQNNEQFF